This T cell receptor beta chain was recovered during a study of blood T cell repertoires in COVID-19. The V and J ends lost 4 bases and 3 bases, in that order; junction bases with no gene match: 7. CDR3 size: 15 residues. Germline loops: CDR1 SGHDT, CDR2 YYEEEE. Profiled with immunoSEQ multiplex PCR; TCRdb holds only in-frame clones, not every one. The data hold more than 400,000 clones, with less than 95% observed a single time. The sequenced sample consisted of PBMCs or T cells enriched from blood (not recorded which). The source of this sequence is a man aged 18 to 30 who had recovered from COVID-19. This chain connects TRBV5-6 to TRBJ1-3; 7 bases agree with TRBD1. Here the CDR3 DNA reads TGTGCCAGCAGCCTTCGGACAGGTGGTGGAAACACCATATATTTT. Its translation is CASSLRTGGGNTIYF. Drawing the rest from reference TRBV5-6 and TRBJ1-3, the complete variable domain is DAGVTQSPTHLIKTRGQQVTLRCSPKSGHDTVSWYQQALGQGPQFIFQYYEEEERQRGNFPDRFSGHQFPNYSSELNVNALLLGDSALYLCASSLRTGGGNTIYFGEGSWLTVV.